The 8 T cell receptor beta chains below all came from one sample that was sequenced in a study of T-cell memory formation after mild COVID-19. TCRdb passed the 5' RACE reads through MiXCR, listing each CDR3 protein once. The sample includes fewer than 35,000 distinct CDR3 sequences, 15% to 20% of them seen just once. The sample taken for sequencing was PBMCs or a T cell subset sorted from them (not recorded which). These TCRs come from an adult who had mild COVID-19 (a few samples of this study predate the infection). Cell type and time point are not known.

This clonotype was counted ten times or more. V and J are TRBV12-3 or TRBV12-4 and TRBJ1-3, with TRBD1 identical over 9 bases. Losses at the gene ends were 3 bases for V and 4 bases for J; bases not matched to a gene: 1. The CDR3 sequence is 14 residues long. The CDR3 is CASSLDRGGNTIYF. In nucleotides, the CDR3 is TGTGCCAGCAGTTTGGACAGGGGAGGAAACACCATATATTTT.

By sample fraction, this clonotype is medium-sized. The chain carries TRBV20-1 and TRBJ2-3, with D perhaps TRBD2 (6 bases). The CDR3 is 15 residues long. The germline CDR1 and CDR2 sequences are DFQATT and SNEGSKA (reference sequence). The V end lost 3 bases, the J end lost 0 bases, and 13 bases lay between the germline ends. This CDR3 is CSASSGLTSTDTQYF. CDR3 sequence (DNA): TGCAGTGCTAGTAGCGGTTTGACTAGCACAGATACGCAGTATTTT.

In this sample, this clonotype turned up many times. The V and J genes are TRBV5-1 and TRBJ2-7; a possible D gene is TRBD2 (6 bases). Germline CDR1 and CDR2: SGHRS and YFSETQ. The CDR3 consists of 15 residues. The ends were cut back, 0 bases at V and 2 bases at J, with 12 bases in the middle. CDR3 DNA sequence: TGCGCCAGCAGCTTGGAGGAGGGTAGCCCCTACGAGCAGTACTTC. Protein: CASSLEEGSPYEQYF.

The rearrangement links TRBV27 to TRBJ1-1; D is unclear. V was pared by 4 bases and J by 1 base, with 10 bases between. This CDR3 region has 14 residues. Germline lookup yields CDR1 MNHEY and CDR2 SMNVEV (reference sequence). CDR3 coding DNA: TGTGCCAGCAGTTCATTGCCCTGGAACACTGAAGCTTTCTTT. Its protein is CASSSLPWNTEAFF.

This chain uses TRBV7-9 with TRBJ1-4; D is unresolved. The V end was cut by 2 bases, the J end by 0 bases, with 7 bases between. Germline values: CDR1 SEHNR, CDR2 FQNEAQ (reference sequence). The CDR3 loop spans 15 amino acids. The CDR3 DNA follows: TGTGCCAGCAGCTTACCGTCCGCAACTAATGAAAAACTGTTTTTT. Protein product: CASSLPSATNEKLFF.

About this clonotype: Since a much larger clone is just one base distant, this may be a read error. This chain links TRBV3-1 with TRBJ1-2, with D tentatively TRBD1 (5 bases). This CDR3 comprises 13 residues. Germline values: CDR1 LGHDT, CDR2 YNNKEL (reference sequence). V lost 6 bases, J lost 4 bases, and 12 bases lay in between. CDR3 coding DNA: TGTGCCAGCAGTCTGGGACCAGTCTATGGCTACACCTTC. Protein sequence: CASSLGPVYGYTF. Using reference TRBV3-1 and TRBJ1-2 for the parts outside the CDR3, the full variable domain is DTAVSQTPKYLVTQMGNDKSIKCEQNLGHDTMYWYKQDSKKFLKIMFSYNNKELIINETVPNRFSPKSPDKAHLNLHINSLELGDSAVYFCASSLGPVYGYTFGSGTRLTVV.

This clonotype was observed many times. This rearrangement joins TRBV24-1 to TRBJ2-3, with D maybe TRBD1 (6 bases). There are 15 residues in the CDR3. The ends were cut back, 4 bases at V and 2 bases at J, with 12 bases in the middle. Germline V gene sequence: CDR1 KGHDR, CDR2 SFDVKD. The CDR3 nucleotides are TGTGCCACCAGTGACCCCGGACAGACCACAGATACGCAGTATTTT. It specifies CATSDPGQTTDTQYF.

In its sample, this clonotype was seen many times. This rearrangement joins TRBV9 to TRBJ2-3; 8 bases match TRBD2. The CDR3 length is 16 residues. CDR1 SGDLS and CDR2 YYNGEE come from the germline V gene. V shed 1 base, J shed 4 bases, and the junction held 8 bases outside the gene matches. The CDR3 region is CASSVYSRGGPDTQYF. The CDR3 DNA reads TGTGCCAGCAGCGTATACTCCCGGGGGGGGCCAGATACGCAGTATTTT.